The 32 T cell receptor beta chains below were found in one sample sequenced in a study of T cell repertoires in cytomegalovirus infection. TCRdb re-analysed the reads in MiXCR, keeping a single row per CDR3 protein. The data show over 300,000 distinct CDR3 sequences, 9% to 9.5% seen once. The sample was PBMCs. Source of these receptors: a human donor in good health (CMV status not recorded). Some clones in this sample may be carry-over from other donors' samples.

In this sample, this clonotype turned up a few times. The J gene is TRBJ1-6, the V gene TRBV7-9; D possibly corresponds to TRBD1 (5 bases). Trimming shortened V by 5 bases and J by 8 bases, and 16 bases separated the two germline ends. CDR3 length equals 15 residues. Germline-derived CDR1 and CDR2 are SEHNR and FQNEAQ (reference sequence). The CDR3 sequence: CASSGGTAAHSPLHF. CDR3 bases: TGTGCCAGCAGCGGGGGTACTGCCGCACATTCACCCCTCCACTTT.

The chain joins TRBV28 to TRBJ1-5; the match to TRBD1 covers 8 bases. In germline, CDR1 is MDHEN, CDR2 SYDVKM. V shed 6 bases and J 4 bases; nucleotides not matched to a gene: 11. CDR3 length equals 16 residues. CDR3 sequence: CASSFSPGQANQPQHF. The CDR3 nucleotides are TGTGCCAGCAGCTTTTCTCCGGGACAGGCGAATCAGCCCCAGCATTTT. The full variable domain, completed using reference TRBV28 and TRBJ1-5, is DVKVTQSSRYLVKRTGEKVFLECVQDMDHENMFWYRQDPGLGLRLIYFSYDVKMKEKGDIPEGYSVSREKKERFSLILESASTNQTSMYLCASSFSPGQANQPQHFGDGTRLSIL.

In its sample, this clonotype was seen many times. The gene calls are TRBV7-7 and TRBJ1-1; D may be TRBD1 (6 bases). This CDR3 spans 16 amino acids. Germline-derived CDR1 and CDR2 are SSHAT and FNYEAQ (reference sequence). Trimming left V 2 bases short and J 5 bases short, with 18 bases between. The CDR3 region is CASSLRGGTGFTEAFF. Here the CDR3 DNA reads TGTGCCAGCAGCTTAAGGGGGGGGACGGGGTTTACTGAAGCTTTCTTT.

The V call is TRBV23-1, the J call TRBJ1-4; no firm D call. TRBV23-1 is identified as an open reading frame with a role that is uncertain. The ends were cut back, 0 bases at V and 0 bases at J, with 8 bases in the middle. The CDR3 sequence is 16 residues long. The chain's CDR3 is CASSQSKRPTNEKLFF. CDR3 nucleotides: TGCGCCAGCAGTCAATCGAAACGTCCAACTAATGAAAAACTGTTTTTT.

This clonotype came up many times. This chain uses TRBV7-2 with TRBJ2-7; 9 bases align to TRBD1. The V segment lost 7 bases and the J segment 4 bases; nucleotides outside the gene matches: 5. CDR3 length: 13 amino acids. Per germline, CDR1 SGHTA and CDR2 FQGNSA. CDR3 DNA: TGTGCCAGCACCCCGGGACAGGGTTACGAGCAGTACTTC. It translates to CASTPGQGYEQYF.

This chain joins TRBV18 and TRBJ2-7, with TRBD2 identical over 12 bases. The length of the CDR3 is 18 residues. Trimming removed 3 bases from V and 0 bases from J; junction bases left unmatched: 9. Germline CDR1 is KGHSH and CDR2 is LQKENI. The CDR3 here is CASSPGRLAGALSYEQYF. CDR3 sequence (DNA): TGTGCCAGCTCACCGGGGCGACTAGCGGGAGCCCTCTCCTACGAGCAGTACTTC.

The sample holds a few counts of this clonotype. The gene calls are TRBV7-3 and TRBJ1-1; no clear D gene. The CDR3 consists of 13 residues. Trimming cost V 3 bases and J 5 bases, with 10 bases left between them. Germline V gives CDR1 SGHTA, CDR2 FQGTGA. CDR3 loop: CASSFSGFTEAFF. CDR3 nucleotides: TGTGCCAGCAGCTTTTCAGGATTTACTGAAGCTTTCTTT.

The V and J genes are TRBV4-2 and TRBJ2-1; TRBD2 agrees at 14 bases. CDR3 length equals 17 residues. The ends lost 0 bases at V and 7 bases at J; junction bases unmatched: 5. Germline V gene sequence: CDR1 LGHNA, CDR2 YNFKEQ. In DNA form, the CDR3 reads TGTGCCAGCAGCCAAGATGGGACTAGCGGGAGTCGGAATGAGCAGTTCTTC. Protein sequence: CASSQDGTSGSRNEQFF.

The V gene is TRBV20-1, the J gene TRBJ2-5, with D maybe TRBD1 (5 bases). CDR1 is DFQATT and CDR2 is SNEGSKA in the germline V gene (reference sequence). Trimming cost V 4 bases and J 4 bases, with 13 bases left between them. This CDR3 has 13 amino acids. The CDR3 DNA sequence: TGCAGTGCTAAAGCCAGGGCCGGAGAGACCCAGTACTTC. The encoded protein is CSAKARAGETQYF.

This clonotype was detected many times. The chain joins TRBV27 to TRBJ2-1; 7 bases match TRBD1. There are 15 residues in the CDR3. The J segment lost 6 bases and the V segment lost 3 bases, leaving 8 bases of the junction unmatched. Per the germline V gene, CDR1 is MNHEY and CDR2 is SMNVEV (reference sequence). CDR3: CASSFSGTETNEQFF. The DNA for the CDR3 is TGTGCCAGCAGTTTCTCCGGGACAGAAACCAATGAGCAGTTCTTC.

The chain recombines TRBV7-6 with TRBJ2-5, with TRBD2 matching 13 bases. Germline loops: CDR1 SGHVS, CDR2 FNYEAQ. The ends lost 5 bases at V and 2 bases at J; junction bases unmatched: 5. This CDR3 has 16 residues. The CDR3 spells CASSEGLAGSQETQYF. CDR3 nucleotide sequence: TGTGCCAGCAGCGAGGGACTAGCGGGGAGTCAAGAGACCCAGTACTTC.

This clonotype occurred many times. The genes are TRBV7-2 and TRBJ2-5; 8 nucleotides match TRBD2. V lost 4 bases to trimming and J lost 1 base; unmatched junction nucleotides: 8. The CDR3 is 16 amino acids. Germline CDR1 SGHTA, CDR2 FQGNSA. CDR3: CASSSGQRGSQETQYF. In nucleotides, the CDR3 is TGTGCCAGCAGCTCAGGTCAGCGGGGGTCCCAAGAGACCCAGTACTTC.

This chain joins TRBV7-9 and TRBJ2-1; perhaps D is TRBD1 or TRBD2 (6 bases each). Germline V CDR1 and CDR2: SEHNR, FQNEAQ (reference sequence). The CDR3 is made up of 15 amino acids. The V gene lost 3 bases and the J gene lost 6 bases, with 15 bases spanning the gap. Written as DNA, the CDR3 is TGTGCCAGCAGCTTGCCTCGTGAGGGGGGCAATGAGCAGTTCTTC. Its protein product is CASSLPREGGNEQFF. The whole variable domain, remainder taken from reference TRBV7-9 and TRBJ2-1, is DTGVSQNPRHKITKRGQNVTFRCDPISEHNRLYWYRQTLGQGPEFLTYFQNEAQLEKSRLLSDRFSAERPKGSFSTLEIQRTEQGDSAMYLCASSLPREGGNEQFFGPGTRLTVL.

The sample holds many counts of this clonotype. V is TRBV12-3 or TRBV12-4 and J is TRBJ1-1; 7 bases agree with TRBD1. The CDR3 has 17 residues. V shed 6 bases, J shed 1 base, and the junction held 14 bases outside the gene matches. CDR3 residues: CASSPDRVAVGNTEAFF. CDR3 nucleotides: TGTGCCAGCAGCCCCGACAGGGTAGCCGTGGGGAACACTGAAGCTTTCTTT.

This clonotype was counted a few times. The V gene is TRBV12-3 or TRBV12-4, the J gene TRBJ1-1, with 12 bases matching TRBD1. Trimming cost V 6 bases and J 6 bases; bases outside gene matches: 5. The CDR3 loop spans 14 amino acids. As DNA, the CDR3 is TGTGCCAGCAGCGGGACAGGGGGCTTGGCTGAAGCTTTCTTT. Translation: CASSGTGGLAEAFF.

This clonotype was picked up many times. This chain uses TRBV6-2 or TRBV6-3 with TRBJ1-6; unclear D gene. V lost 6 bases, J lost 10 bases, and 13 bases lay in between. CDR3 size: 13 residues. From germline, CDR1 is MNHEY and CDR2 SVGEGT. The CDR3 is CASSPNSGSPLHF. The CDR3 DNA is TGTGCCAGCAGCCCCAACTCCGGGTCACCCCTCCACTTT.

The CDR3 reads CASSPQGFPAETQYF. DNA of the CDR3: TGTGCCAGCAGTCCACAGGGATTTCCCGCAGAGACCCAGTACTTC. This rearrangement joins TRBV27 to TRBJ2-5; possibly TRBD1 for D (6 bases). The germline V gene has CDR1 MNHEY and CDR2 SMNVEV (reference sequence). Trimming stripped 5 bases from V and 4 bases from J, with 17 bases between. The CDR3 has 15 residues.

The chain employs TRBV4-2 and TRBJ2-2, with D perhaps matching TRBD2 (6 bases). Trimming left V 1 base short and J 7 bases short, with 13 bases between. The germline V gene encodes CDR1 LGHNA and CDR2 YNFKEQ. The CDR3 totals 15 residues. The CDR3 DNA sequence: TGTGCCAGCAGCCAAGTTCGGCGGGAATTCGGGGAGCTGTTTTTT. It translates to CASSQVRREFGELFF.

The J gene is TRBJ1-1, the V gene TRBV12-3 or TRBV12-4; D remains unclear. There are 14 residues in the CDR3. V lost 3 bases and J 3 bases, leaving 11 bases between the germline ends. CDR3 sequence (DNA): TGTGCCAGCAGTTTCCGACGGGGTGACACTGAAGCTTTCTTT. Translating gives CASSFRRGDTEAFF.

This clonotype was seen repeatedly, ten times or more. In DNA, the CDR3 is TGTGCCAGCAGCTTATTCAGGAGACTAGCCCAAGAGACCCAGTACTTC. Protein product: CASSLFRRLAQETQYF. The genes are TRBV7-8 and TRBJ2-5; TRBD2 matches 7 bases. V gave up 2 bases and J gave up 1 base; unmatched junction bases: 7. Germline V gene data show CDR1 as SGHVS and CDR2 as FQNEAQ. This CDR3 has 16 residues.

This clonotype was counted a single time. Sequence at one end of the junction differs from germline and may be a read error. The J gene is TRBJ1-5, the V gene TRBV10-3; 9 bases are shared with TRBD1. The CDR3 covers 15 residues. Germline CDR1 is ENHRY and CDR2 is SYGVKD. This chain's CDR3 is CTISPGTGSFQPQHF. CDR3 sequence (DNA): TGTACCATCAGTCCCGGGACAGGGTCTTTCCAGCCCCAGCATTTT.

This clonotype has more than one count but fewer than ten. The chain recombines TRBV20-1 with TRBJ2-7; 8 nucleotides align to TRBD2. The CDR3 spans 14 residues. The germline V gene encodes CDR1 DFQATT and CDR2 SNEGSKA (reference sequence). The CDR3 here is CSVTLGGRLREQYF. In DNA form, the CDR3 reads TGCTCAGTAACCTTAGGCGGGAGGTTACGGGAGCAGTACTTC.

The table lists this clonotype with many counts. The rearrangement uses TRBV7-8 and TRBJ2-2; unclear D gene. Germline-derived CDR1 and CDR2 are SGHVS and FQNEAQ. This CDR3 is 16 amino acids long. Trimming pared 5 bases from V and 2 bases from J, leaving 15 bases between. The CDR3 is CASSPLRIVNTGELFF. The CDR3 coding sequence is TGTGCCAGCAGCCCTCTCCGTATAGTAAACACCGGGGAGCTGTTTTTT.

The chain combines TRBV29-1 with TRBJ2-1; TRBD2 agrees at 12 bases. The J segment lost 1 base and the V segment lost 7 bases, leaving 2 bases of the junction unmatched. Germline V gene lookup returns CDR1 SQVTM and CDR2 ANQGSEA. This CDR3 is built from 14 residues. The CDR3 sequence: CSAGLAGSYNEQFF. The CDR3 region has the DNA TGCAGCGCAGGACTAGCGGGGTCCTACAATGAGCAGTTCTTC.

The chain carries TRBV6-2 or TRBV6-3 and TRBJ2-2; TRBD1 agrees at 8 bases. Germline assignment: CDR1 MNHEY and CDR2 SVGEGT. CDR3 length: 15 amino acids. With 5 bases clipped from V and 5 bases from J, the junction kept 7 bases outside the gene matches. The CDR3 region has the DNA TGTGCCAGCAGTCCCGACAGGGGAATTACCGGGGAGCTGTTTTTT. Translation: CASSPDRGITGELFF.

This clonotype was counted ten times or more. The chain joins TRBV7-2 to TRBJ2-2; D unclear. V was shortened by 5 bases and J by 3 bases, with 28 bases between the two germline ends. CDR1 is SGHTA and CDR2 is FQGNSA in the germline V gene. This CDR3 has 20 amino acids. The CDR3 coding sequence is TGTGCCAGCAGCCCCAAGGCTATCGTTAGCAGGTTCATGGACACCGGGGAGCTGTTTTTT. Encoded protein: CASSPKAIVSRFMDTGELFF.

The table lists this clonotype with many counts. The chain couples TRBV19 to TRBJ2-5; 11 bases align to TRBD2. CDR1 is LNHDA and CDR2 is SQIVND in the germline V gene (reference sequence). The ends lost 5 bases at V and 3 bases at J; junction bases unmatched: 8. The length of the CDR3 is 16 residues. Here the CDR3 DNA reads TGTGCCAGTAGTCCCACTAGCGGGGGTTTGAAAGAGACCCAGTACTTC. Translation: CASSPTSGGLKETQYF.

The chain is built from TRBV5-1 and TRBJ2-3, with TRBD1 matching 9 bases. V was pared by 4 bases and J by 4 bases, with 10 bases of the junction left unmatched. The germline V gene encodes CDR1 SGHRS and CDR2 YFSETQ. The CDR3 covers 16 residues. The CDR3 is CASSRTGGTGSDTQYF. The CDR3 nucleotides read TGCGCCAGCAGCCGAACCGGGGGGACAGGGTCAGATACGCAGTATTTT.

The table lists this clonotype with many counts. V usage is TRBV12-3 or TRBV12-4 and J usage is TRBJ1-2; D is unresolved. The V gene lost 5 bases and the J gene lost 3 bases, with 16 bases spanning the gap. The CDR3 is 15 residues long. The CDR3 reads CASSHGDLDYYGYTF. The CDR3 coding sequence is TGTGCCAGCAGTCACGGGGATCTTGATTACTATGGCTACACCTTC.

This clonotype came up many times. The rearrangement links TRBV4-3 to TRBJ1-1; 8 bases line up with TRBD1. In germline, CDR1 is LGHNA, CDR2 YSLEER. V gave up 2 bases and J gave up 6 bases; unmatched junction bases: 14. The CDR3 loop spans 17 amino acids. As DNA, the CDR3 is TGCGCCAGCAGCCAATCCTTACCGGGACAGGAAACCCCTGAAGCTTTCTTT. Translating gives CASSQSLPGQETPEAFF.

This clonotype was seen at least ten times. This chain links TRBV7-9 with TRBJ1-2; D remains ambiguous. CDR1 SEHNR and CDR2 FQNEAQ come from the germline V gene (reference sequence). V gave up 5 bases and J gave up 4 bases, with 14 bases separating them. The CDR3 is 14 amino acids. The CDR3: CASSRMTEVYGYTF. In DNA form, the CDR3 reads TGTGCCAGCAGCAGAATGACGGAAGTCTATGGCTACACCTTC.

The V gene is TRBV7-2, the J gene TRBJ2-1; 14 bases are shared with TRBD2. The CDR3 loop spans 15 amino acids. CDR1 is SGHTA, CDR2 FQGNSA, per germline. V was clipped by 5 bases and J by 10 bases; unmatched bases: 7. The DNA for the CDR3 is TGTGCCAGCAGCCTAAAATGGACTAGCGGGGGGGAGCAGTTCTTC. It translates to CASSLKWTSGGEQFF.